This record covers a single TCR beta chain. Its antigen is currently unknown. This entry is derived from a study of vaccination and CD4 T cells after COVID-19. Noted treatment: roughly 10-day PBMC culture with coronavirus spike peptide pools or control peptides (ViraFEST assay). Wells that each held 1.5 million to 2 million PBMCs were cultured with around 9.4 IU/ml IL-2 and 10 ug/ml peptide pools. The Oncomine TCR Beta short-read assay sequenced DNA from cultured CD4+ T cells. TCRdb processed the PCR reads anew with MiXCR; each CDR3 protein has one entry. The profile shows around 11,000 distinct CDR3 sequences, around three fifths of them singletons. The sequencing here drew on CD4+ T cells from blood, cultured in vitro, taken before SARS-CoV-2 vaccination. The source is a human donor who had recovered from COVID-19.

DNA of the CDR3: TGCGCCAGCAGCTTTGAAGGGTACGAGACCCAGTACTTC. As protein: CASSFEGYETQYF. The J gene is TRBJ2-5, the V gene TRBV5-1; unclear D gene. V was trimmed by 2 bases and J by 5 bases, leaving 10 bases between them. Looked up from germline, CDR1 is SGHRS and CDR2 is YFSETQ. The CDR3 is 13 amino acids.